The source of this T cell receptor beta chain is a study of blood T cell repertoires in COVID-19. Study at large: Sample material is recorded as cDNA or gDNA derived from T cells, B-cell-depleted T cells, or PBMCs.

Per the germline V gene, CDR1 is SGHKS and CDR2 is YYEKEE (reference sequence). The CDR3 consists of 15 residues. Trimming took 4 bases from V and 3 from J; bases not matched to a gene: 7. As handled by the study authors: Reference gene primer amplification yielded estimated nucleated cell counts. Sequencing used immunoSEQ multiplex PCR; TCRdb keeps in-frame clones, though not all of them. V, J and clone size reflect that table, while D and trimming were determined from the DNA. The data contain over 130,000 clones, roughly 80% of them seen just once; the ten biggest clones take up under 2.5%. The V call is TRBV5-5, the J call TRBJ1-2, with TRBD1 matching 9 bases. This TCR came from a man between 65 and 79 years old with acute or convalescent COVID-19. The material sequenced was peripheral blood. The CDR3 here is CASSRDRVNDYGYTF. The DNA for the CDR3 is TGTGCCAGCAGCAGGGACAGGGTGAATGACTATGGCTACACCTTC.